This T cell receptor beta chain was sequenced in a study of radiotherapy plus CTLA-4 blockade in lung cancer. Sequenced by immunoSEQ multiplex PCR; TCRdb stores in-frame clones only, minus some. The data contain almost 55,000 clones, around 85% of them singletons. Germline V CDR1 and CDR2: LNHDA, SQIVND (reference sequence). The CDR3 totals 13 residues. Patients in the study, people with chemo-refractory metastatic non-small-cell lung cancer, received focal radiation plus ipilimumab CTLA-4 blockade. The sequenced sample was peripheral blood, obtained from a patient treated with radiotherapy plus ipilimumab. The rearrangement uses TRBV19 and TRBJ2-5, with 9 bases that match TRBD1. The J call may be mistaken, given a closer DNA end match to TRBJ2-7. This TCR was recovered from a human donor with non-small cell lung cancer who had a partial response to radiotherapy plus ipilimumab. The CDR3 loop is CAAGTGSSYEQYF. In nucleotides, the CDR3 is TGTGCAGCCGGGACAGGGAGCTCCTACGAGCAGTACTTC.